This T cell receptor beta chain was retrieved from a study of response to subunit inactivated influenza vaccine. Trimming cost V 6 bases and J 0 bases, with 7 bases left between them. The germline CDR1 and CDR2 sequences are LNHNV and YYDKDF (reference sequence). The CDR3 runs 13 residues. A word on this clonotype: Its antigen is currently unknown.

Findings of the study overall: The authors put forward the suggestion that each seasonal influenza vaccination may bring in only a limited number of new T cells.

In TCRdb, the RT-PCR reads were re-called with MiXCR into one record per CDR3 protein. The sample includes under 850,000 distinct CDR3 sequences, approximately 17% of them seen just once. This receptor was obtained from a man aged 50-59 years who received an inactivated influenza vaccine. This specimen was PBMCs from blood, taken roughly 5 days after vaccination. This sequence joins TRBV15 and TRBJ2-3, with no clear D. The CDR3, as DNA: TGTGCCACCAGATCGGGTAGCACAGATACGCAGTATTTT. The encoded protein is CATRSGSTDTQYF.